What follows describes a single T cell receptor beta chain. Germline V gene lookup returns CDR1 SGDLS and CDR2 YYNGEE. The CDR3 is made up of 15 amino acids. V dropped 2 bases and J dropped 4 bases, with 15 bases sitting between them. The data are from a study of CD8+ T cells in alopecia areata. At the level of the study: Treated patients swallowed 5 to 10 mg of oral tofacitinib twice daily. Tofacitinib ran 6 to 18 months, followed by 6 months off drug.

Sequencing relied on a cDNA template that was reverse transcribed from extracted RNA. Repertoires were generated with immunoSEQ multiplex PCR, while TCRdb's copy carries only in-frame clones and drops some. In the table there are 120,000 to 150,000 clones, about 87% of which are singletons. Material: CD8+ T cells sorted from blood, obtained at week 0. The gene calls are TRBV9 and TRBJ1-1; D unclear. The sequence derives from a human donor with alopecia areata. The CDR3 DNA is TGTGCCAGCAGCGTTTTGGGTAAGGGTTTCACTGAAGCTTTCTTT. It translates to CASSVLGKGFTEAFF.